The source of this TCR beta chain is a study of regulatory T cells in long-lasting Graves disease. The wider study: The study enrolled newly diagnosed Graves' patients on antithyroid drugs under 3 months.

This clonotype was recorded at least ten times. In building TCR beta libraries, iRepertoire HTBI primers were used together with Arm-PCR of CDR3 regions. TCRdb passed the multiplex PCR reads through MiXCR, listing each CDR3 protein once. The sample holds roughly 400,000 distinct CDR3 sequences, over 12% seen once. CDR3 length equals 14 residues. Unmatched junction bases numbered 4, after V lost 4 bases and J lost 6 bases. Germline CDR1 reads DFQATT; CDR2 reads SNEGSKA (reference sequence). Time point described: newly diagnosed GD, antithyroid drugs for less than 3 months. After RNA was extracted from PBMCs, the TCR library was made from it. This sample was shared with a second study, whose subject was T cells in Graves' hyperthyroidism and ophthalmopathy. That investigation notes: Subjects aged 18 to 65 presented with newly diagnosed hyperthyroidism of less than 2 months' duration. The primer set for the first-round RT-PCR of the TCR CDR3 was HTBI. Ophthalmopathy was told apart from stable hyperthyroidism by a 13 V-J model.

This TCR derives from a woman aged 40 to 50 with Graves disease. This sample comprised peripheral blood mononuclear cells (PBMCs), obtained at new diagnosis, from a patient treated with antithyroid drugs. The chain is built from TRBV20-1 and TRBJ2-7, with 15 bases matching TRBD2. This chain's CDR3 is CSATRGLAGGEQYF. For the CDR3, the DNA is TGCAGTGCTACCAGGGGACTAGCGGGAGGCGAGCAGTACTTC.